A single sample gave rise to the 18 T cell receptor beta chains below, sequenced in a study of spatial heterogeneity in lung cancer. Study-level points and caveats: Tumors with more nonsynonymous mutations had more expanded intratumoral alpha and beta TCRs.

In TCRdb, the 5' RACE reads were re-called with MiXCR into one record per CDR3 protein. The sample gives around 95,000 distinct CDR3 sequences, about 4.6% of which show up once; around 20% is in the top ten. Sample time point: sample taken at primary tumor resection. Their antigens are not known. Material: lung tumor tissue, obtained at surgery. The receptor set was obtained from a male donor with early-stage non-small cell lung cancer.

This clonotype was found many times. The V and J genes are TRBV5-1 and TRBJ2-2; D is uncertain. The germline gives CDR1 SGHRS, CDR2 YFSETQ. V was cut by 4 bases and J by 3 bases, with 13 bases left in between. The CDR3 spans 15 residues. In DNA form, the CDR3 reads TGCGCCAGCAGCCTTTCCTCCACCGACACCGGGGAGCTGTTTTTT. It yields the protein CASSLSSTDTGELFF.

This clonotype occurred many times. The rearrangement uses TRBV6-6 and TRBJ2-2, with 7 positions matching TRBD1. This CDR3 has 14 amino acids. The ends lost 6 bases at V and 7 bases at J; junction bases unmatched: 8. Looked up from germline, CDR1 is MNHNY and CDR2 is SVGAGI (reference sequence). CDR3: CASRPPGGSGELFF. CDR3 DNA sequence: TGTGCCAGCAGGCCTCCAGGGGGAAGCGGGGAGCTGTTTTTT.

This chain joins TRBV2 and TRBJ2-2, with 9 bases matching TRBD1. Per the germline V gene, CDR1 is SNHLY and CDR2 is FYNNEI. The CDR3 contains 15 residues. J was trimmed by 6 bases and V by 6 bases; bases with no gene match: 8. The CDR3 spells CASSLQGAFAGELFF. CDR3 sequence (DNA): TGTGCCAGCAGCTTACAGGGGGCATTTGCCGGGGAGCTGTTTTTT.

This clonotype was observed many times. The chain couples TRBV5-1 to TRBJ1-6; the match to TRBD1 covers 8 bases. There are 15 residues in the CDR3. J lost 7 bases, V lost 6 bases, and 9 bases had no gene match. Germline values: CDR1 SGHRS, CDR2 YFSETQ. The DNA for the CDR3 is TGCGCCAGCACCCGAACCGGGACAGGAAATTCACCCCTCCACTTT. This translates into CASTRTGTGNSPLHF.

In this sample, this clonotype turned up many times. The chain recombines TRBV15 with TRBJ1-1; D is ambiguous. There are 13 residues in the CDR3. The V gene's germline CDR1 is LNHNV and CDR2 YYDKDF (reference sequence). Trimming pared 3 bases from V and 1 base from J, leaving 6 bases between. The CDR3 sequence is CATSRTPNTEAFF. DNA of the CDR3: TGTGCCACCAGCAGGACACCGAACACTGAAGCTTTCTTT.

In its sample, this clonotype was seen many times. The chain uses TRBV6-5 and TRBJ2-2; weak D call: TRBD2 (5 bases). V shed 0 bases and J shed 4 bases, with 12 bases lying between them. From germline, CDR1 is MNHEY and CDR2 SVGAGI. This CDR3 region has 16 residues. The DNA of the CDR3 is TGTGCCAGCAGTTACTCGAACGGAGGAATCACCGGGGAGCTGTTTTTT. Protein product: CASSYSNGGITGELFF.

This clonotype was found many times. The rearrangement uses TRBV20-1 and TRBJ2-1; D is undetermined. V was pared by 0 bases and J by 6 bases, with 9 bases between. The CDR3 is 13 amino acids. The germline V gene encodes CDR1 DFQATT and CDR2 SNEGSKA (reference sequence). The CDR3 loop is CSARERFSNEQFF. The CDR3 DNA follows: TGCAGTGCTAGAGAGCGTTTTAGCAATGAGCAGTTCTTC.

This clonotype was recorded many times. J is TRBJ2-1 and V is TRBV6-2 or TRBV6-3, with D hard to call. V was trimmed by 4 bases and J by 0 bases, leaving 7 bases between them. There are 14 residues in the CDR3. Looked up from germline, CDR1 is MNHEY and CDR2 is SVGEGT. The CDR3 DNA reads TGTGCCAGCAGTTTCGGTTACTCCTACAATGAGCAGTTCTTC. This translates into CASSFGYSYNEQFF.

Notes on this clonotype: A much more abundant neighbour one base away suggests this may be a read error. The CDR3 bases are TGTGCCAGCAGTGTACAGGAAGACACCGGGGAGCCGTTTTTT. This translates into CASSVQEDTGEPFF. The gene calls are TRBV25-1 and TRBJ2-2, with D possibly called TRBD1 or TRBD2 (5 bases each). The CDR3 loop spans 14 amino acids. CDR1 and CDR2 from the germline V gene are MGHDK and SYGVNS.

This clonotype was observed at least ten times. The chain joins TRBV3-1 to TRBJ2-2; no clear D gene. Trimming shortened V by 3 bases and J by 0 bases, and 8 bases separated the two germline ends. The CDR3 spans 15 residues. Germline values: CDR1 LGHDT, CDR2 YNNKEL (reference sequence). As DNA, the CDR3 is TGTGCCAGCAGCCATTACACACCGAACACCGGGGAGCTGTTTTTT. Translation gives CASSHYTPNTGELFF.

This clonotype was counted ten times or more. The gene calls are TRBV5-6 and TRBJ1-2, with D possibly TRBD1 on 5 matching bases. Germline CDR1 and CDR2: SGHDT and YYEEEE. V was trimmed by 5 bases and J by 0 bases, leaving 14 bases between them. The CDR3 runs 15 residues. The CDR3 coding sequence is TGTGCCAGCAGAGAACCAGGGCGGGCTAACTATGGCTACACCTTC. The encoded protein is CASREPGRANYGYTF.

This clonotype was recorded many times. V is TRBV28 and J is TRBJ2-7, with D unclear. The CDR3 is 13 amino acids. Germline V gives CDR1 MDHEN, CDR2 SYDVKM. The ends were cut back, 1 base at V and 1 base at J, with 5 bases in the middle. The DNA of the CDR3 is TGTGCCAGCAGTTTATTCAGGTCCTACGAGCAGTACTTC. Protein: CASSLFRSYEQYF.

In its sample, this clonotype was seen many times. J is TRBJ2-1 and V is TRBV4-2, with 14 bases that match TRBD2. CDR3 length equals 17 residues. Per germline, CDR1 LGHNA and CDR2 YNFKEQ. Trimming cost V 0 bases and J 10 bases; bases outside gene matches: 8. CDR3 sequence: CASSQEGLAGGVEEQFF. As DNA, the CDR3 is TGTGCCAGCAGCCAAGAAGGACTAGCGGGGGGAGTCGAGGAGCAGTTCTTC.

This clonotype has a count of ten or more. The V call is TRBV20-1, the J call TRBJ1-3, with 8 positions matching TRBD1. CDR3 length: 15 residues. V gave up 6 bases and J gave up 0 bases; unmatched junction bases: 7. The germline V gene has CDR1 DFQATT and CDR2 SNEGSKA (reference sequence). CDR3 in amino acids: CSAGTGYHSGNTIYF. CDR3 bases: TGCAGTGCCGGGACAGGCTATCACTCTGGAAACACCATATATTTT.

This clonotype was found many times. V is TRBV6-2 or TRBV6-3 and J is TRBJ2-3; D gene uncertain. Germline V gives CDR1 MNHEY, CDR2 SVGEGT. The V end was cut by 0 bases, the J end by 0 bases, with 10 bases between. This CDR3 comprises 16 residues. The CDR3 nucleotides are TGTGCCAGCAGTTACTCTCGGCGGCCTAGCACAGATACGCAGTATTTT. Translating it yields CASSYSRRPSTDTQYF.

This rearrangement joins TRBV4-2 to TRBJ2-1; 8 nucleotides match TRBD1. V shed 0 bases and J 6 bases; nucleotides not matched to a gene: 16. CDR1 LGHNA and CDR2 YNFKEQ come from the germline V gene. The CDR3 extends over 19 amino acids. The CDR3 DNA is TGTGCCAGCAGCCAAGATTTTGTTCGCGGACAGGGAGCCCCCAATGAGCAGTTCTTC. It is translated as CASSQDFVRGQGAPNEQFF.

This clonotype was counted ten times or more. The rearrangement uses TRBV11-2 and TRBJ1-6, with a possible D match to TRBD1 (6 bases). Germline CDR1 is SGHAT and CDR2 is FQNNGV. This CDR3 has 13 residues. Trimming left V 5 bases short and J 14 bases short, with 16 bases between. The CDR3 DNA sequence: TGTGCCAGCAGCGTAGCCCAGGGGAGGTCCCTCCACTTT. Its translation: CASSVAQGRSLHF.

In this sample, this clonotype turned up many times. CDR3 residues: CSAVKSAKNIQYF. The CDR3 nucleotides read TGCAGCGCAGTCAAGTCAGCCAAAAACATTCAGTACTTC. The rearrangement links TRBV29-1 to TRBJ2-4; D ambiguous. From germline, CDR1 is SQVTM and CDR2 ANQGSEA. Trimming stripped 7 bases from V and 0 bases from J, with 10 bases between. CDR3 size: 13 residues.